This T cell receptor (beta chain) was profiled in a study of T-cell reconstitution after alpha-beta-depleted transplantation in children. This clonotype was counted many times. Its cognate antigen is unknown. During its preparation, the TCRbeta library received unique molecular identifiers. TCRdb independently ran MiXCR on the PCR reads; one entry per CDR3 protein. The data show 130,000 to 150,000 distinct CDR3 sequences, about 8.8% seen once. Whole-study results and caveats: At around two months after transplant, the alpha-beta T cells were reportedly derived from several hundred expanded clones that came from non-depleted graft cells. In some patients, recipient T cells and intrathymic progenitors surviving conditioning explained high day-60 diversity.

Sequenced here: PBMCs, mostly from graft donor cells, sampled 180 days after TCRalphabeta/CD19-depleted stem cell transplant. The receptor's source is a female patient under 10 years old who had a stem cell transplant for congenital amegakaryocytic thrombocytopenia, so the T cells may come from the graft donor.

The chain's CDR3 is CASSKGQQETQYF. The DNA for the CDR3 is TGTGCCAGCAGCAAAGGACAACAAGAGACCCAGTACTTC. This chain uses TRBV12-3 or TRBV12-4 with TRBJ2-5; TRBD1 is a possible D gene (5 bases). The length of the CDR3 is 13 residues. The V end was cut by 6 bases, the J end by 2 bases, with 10 bases between.